A selection of T cell receptor beta chains follows, all from one sample in a study of T-cell reconstitution after alpha-beta-depleted transplantation in children. Each CDR3 protein is one row after TCRdb ran MiXCR on the PCR reads. The sample consists of roughly 500,000 distinct CDR3 sequences, roughly an eighth of them appearing once. Material: PBMCs from the stem cell graft donor, obtained from the stem cell graft. The receptors stem from a human donor who donated a stem cell graft to a child with combined immunodeficiency. The CDR3 runs from the conserved cysteine through the conserved F or W. D genes are given only for firm matches. The size field is filled for only some rows; it gives once, few, many or a size class.

j_gene | v_gene | d_gene | abundance | CDR3aa | CDR3nt
TRBJ1-1 | TRBV7-9 | NA | NA | CSSSLVGGKNTEAFF | TGTTCCAGCAGCTTAGTGGGGGGGAAGAACACTGAAGCTTTCTTT
TRBJ2-1 | TRBV7-2 | NA | many | CASSLTWRKAHEQFF | TGTGCCAGCAGCTTAACGTGGAGGAAGGCCCATGAGCAGTTCTTC
TRBJ2-7 | TRBV5-1 | TRBD1 | few | CASSSDRDLAREQYF | TGCGCCAGCAGCTCCGACAGGGACCTCGCGCGCGAGCAGTACTTC
TRBJ2-5 | TRBV12-3/TRBV12-4 | TRBD1 | NA | CASSLGTGEYQETQYF | TGTGCCAGCAGTTTGGGGACAGGGGAGTACCAAGAGACCCAGTACTTC
TRBJ2-1 | TRBV4-3 | NA | many | CASSQGPYAGAVFSEQFF | TGCGCCAGCAGCCAAGGGCCCTACGCGGGGGCGGTATTCAGTGAGCAGTTCTTC
TRBJ2-7 | TRBV10-3 | TRBD1 | few | CAISGGQGPTYEQYF | TGTGCCATCAGTGGGGGACAGGGACCCACCTACGAGCAGTACTTC
TRBJ2-1 | TRBV30 | TRBD1 | NA | CAWSARGQGTQFF | TGTGCCTGGAGTGCTCGTGGACAGGGAACGCAGTTCTTC
TRBJ2-5 | TRBV11-2 | NA | many | CASSLGIQETQYF | TGTGCCAGCAGCTTAGGGATCCAAGAGACCCAGTACTTC
TRBJ1-5 | TRBV12-3/TRBV12-4 | NA | NA | CASAWGRVGNQPQHF | TGTGCCAGCGCCTGGGGAAGGGTTGGCAATCAGCCCCAGCATTTT
TRBJ2-7 | TRBV30 | NA | once | CAWQGTLNSYEQYF | TGTGCCTGGCAAGGGACCCTCAACTCCTACGAGCAGTACTTC
TRBJ2-1 | TRBV5-1 | NA | few | CASSQGTPYNEQFF | TGCGCCAGCAGCCAGGGGACACCTTACAATGAGCAGTTCTTC
TRBJ2-7 | TRBV6-1 | TRBD2 | many | CASKRDYNFYEQYF | TGTGCCAGCAAAAGGGACTACAACTTCTACGAGCAGTACTTC
TRBJ1-2 | TRBV6-5 | TRBD1 | NA | CASSYIGQGRRNYGYTF | TGTGCCAGCAGTTACATCGGACAGGGCAGGAGAAACTATGGCTACACCTTC
TRBJ2-7 | TRBV6-5 | NA | few | CASSYPDRHYEQYF | TGTGCCAGCAGTTATCCCGACAGACACTACGAGCAGTACTTC
TRBJ1-5 | TRBV5-5 | NA | many | CASSLAPNNQPQHF | TGTGCCAGCAGCTTGGCCCCGAACAATCAGCCCCAGCATTTT
TRBJ1-3 | TRBV7-2 | TRBD1 | many | CASKPTGGGSYTIYF | TGTGCCAGCAAACCAACAGGGGGCGGTTCTTACACCATATATTTT
TRBJ2-5 | TRBV27 | TRBD1 | NA | CASSSQKGALEETQYF | TGTGCCAGCAGTTCTCAAAAGGGGGCTCTGGAAGAGACCCAGTACTTC
TRBJ2-2 | TRBV12-3/TRBV12-4 | TRBD1 | NA | CASSGTGARVNTGELFF | TGTGCCAGCAGTGGGACAGGGGCGAGGGTAAACACCGGGGAGCTGTTTTTT
TRBJ2-3 | TRBV7-2 | NA | NA | CASSLMGVADTQYF | TGTGCCAGCAGCTTAATGGGGGTGGCAGATACGCAGTATTTT
TRBJ2-7 | TRBV6-2/TRBV6-3 | NA | NA | CASSYSIYVRGQGYEQYF | TGTGCCAGCAGTTACTCGATCTACGTCCGTGGGCAGGGGTACGAGCAGTACTTC
TRBJ2-3 | TRBV6-2/TRBV6-3 | NA | few | CASSLQGGTQYF | TGTGCCAGCAGCCTACAGGGCGGTACGCAGTATTTT
TRBJ2-3 | TRBV7-2 | NA | NA | CASSARRPSTDTQYF | TGTGCCAGCAGCGCCAGAAGGCCCAGCACAGATACGCAGTATTTT
TRBJ1-5 | TRBV9 | NA | NA | CASSSLGATGPQHF | TGTGCCAGCAGTTCTCTGGGGGCAACGGGGCCCCAGCATTTT
TRBJ2-3 | TRBV21-1 | NA | few | CASSKTNTDTQYF | TGTGCCAGCAGCAAGACGAACACAGATACGCAGTATTTT
TRBJ2-7 | TRBV29-1 | TRBD2 | NA | CSVLSTSGRNTQYF | TGCAGCGTTCTATCGACTAGCGGGAGAAATACCCAGTACTTC
TRBJ1-1 | TRBV7-3 | TRBD1 | NA | CASSLSGQLNTEAFF | TGTGCCAGCAGTCTCTCGGGACAGTTGAACACTGAAGCTTTCTTT
TRBJ1-1 | TRBV27 | NA | few | CASSGTVTEAFF | TGTGCCAGCAGTGGGACGGTGACTGAAGCTTTCTTT
TRBJ2-3 | TRBV7-2 | TRBD2 | NA | CASSLSGLAVSDTQYF | TGTGCCAGCAGCTTATCGGGACTAGCGGTTTCAGATACGCAGTATTTT
TRBJ2-7 | TRBV29-1 | TRBD1 | NA | CSVRDSRSYEQYF | TGCAGCGTCCGGGACAGCCGCTCCTACGAGCAGTACTTC
TRBJ2-5 | TRBV12-3/TRBV12-4 | NA | many | CASSLLEKTQYF | TGTGCCAGCAGTTTACTAGAAAAGACCCAGTACTTC
TRBJ1-1 | TRBV30 | TRBD1 | few | CAGKDRGHTEAFF | TGTGCCGGAAAGGACAGGGGGCATACTGAAGCTTTCTTT
TRBJ1-1 | TRBV5-1 | TRBD1 | many | CASSRGTAGHTEAFF | TGCGCCAGCAGCCGTGGGACAGCGGGGCACACTGAAGCTTTCTTT
TRBJ2-7 | TRBV7-8 | NA | few | CASSLASEVYEQYF | TGTGCCAGCAGCTTAGCTAGCGAGGTTTACGAGCAGTACTTC
TRBJ1-2 | TRBV4-2 | TRBD1 | many | CASSQDPATQGGGYTF | TGTGCCAGCAGCCAAGATCCGGCAACCCAAGGGGGCGGCTACACCTTC
TRBJ2-7 | TRBV7-9 | NA | few | CASSPELSYEQYF | TGTGCCAGCAGCCCCGAACTATCCTACGAGCAGTACTTC
TRBJ1-2 | TRBV21-1 | NA | many | CASSKVHGHGYTF | TGTGCCAGCAGCAAAGTACACGGCCATGGCTACACCTTC
TRBJ2-5 | TRBV9 | NA | many | CASSVARGTETQYF | TGTGCCAGCAGCGTAGCGAGGGGTACAGAGACCCAGTACTTC
TRBJ2-3 | TRBV4-3 | NA | NA | CASSQDSGGPSTDTQYF | TGCGCCAGCAGCCAAGACTCCGGGGGGCCTAGCACAGATACGCAGTATTTT
TRBJ2-1 | TRBV6-6 | NA | NA | CASSGRVNNEQFF | TGTGCCAGCAGCGGTAGGGTAAACAATGAGCAGTTCTTC
TRBJ1-1 | TRBV7-9 | TRBD1 | few | CASGRTQGITEAFF | TGTGCCAGCGGCCGAACACAGGGGATCACTGAAGCTTTCTTT
TRBJ2-3 | TRBV7-6 | TRBD1 | NA | CASSSGQGAVTDTQYF | TGTGCCAGCAGCTCAGGACAGGGGGCGGTCACAGATACGCAGTATTTT
TRBJ2-3 | TRBV11-2 | NA | few | CASALDVRDASVSDTQYF | TGTGCCAGCGCGCTGGACGTAAGGGATGCATCTGTTTCAGATACGCAGTATTTT